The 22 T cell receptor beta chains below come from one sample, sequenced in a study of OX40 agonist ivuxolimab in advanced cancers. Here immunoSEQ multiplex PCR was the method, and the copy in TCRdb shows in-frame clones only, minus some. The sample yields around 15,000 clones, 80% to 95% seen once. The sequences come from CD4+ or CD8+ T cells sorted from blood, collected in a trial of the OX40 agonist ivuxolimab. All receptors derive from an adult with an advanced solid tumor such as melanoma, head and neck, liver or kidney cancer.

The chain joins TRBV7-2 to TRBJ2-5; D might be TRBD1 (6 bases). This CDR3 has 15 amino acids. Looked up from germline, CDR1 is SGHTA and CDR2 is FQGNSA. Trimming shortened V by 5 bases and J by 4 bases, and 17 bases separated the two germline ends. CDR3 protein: CASSLEDSVGETQYF. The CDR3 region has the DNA TGTGCCAGCAGCCTAGAGGACAGCGTAGGAGAGACCCAGTACTTC.

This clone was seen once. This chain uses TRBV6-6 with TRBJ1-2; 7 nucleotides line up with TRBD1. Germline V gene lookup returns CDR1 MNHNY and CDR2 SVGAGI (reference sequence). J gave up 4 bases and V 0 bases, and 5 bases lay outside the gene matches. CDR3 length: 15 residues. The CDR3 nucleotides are TGTGCCAGCAGTTACTCGGGGACAGAAACCTATGGCTACACCTTC. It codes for CASSYSGTETYGYTF.

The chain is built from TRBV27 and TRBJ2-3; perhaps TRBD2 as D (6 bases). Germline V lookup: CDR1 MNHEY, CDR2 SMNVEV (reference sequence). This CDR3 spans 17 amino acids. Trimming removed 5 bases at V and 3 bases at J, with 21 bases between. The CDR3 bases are TGTGCCAGCAGTCCGCCCCGGGAGTCGGTCGAGACAGATACGCAGTATTTT. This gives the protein CASSPPRESVETDTQYF.

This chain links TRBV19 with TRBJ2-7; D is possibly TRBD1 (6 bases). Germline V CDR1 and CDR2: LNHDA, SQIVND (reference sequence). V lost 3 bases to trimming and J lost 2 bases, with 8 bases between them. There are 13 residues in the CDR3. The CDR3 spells CASSMGQPYEQYF. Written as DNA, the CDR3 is TGTGCCAGTAGTATGGGACAACCCTACGAGCAGTACTTC.

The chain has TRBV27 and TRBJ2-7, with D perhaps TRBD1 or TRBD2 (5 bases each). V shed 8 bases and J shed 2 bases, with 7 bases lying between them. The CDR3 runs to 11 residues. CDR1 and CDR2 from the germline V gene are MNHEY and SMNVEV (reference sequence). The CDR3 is CASRDPYEQYF. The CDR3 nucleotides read TGTGCCAGCCGGGACCCCTACGAGCAGTACTTC.

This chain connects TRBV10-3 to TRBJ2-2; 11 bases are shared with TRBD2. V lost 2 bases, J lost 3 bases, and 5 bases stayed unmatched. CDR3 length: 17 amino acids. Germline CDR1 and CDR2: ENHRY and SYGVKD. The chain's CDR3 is CAISETSGSLDTGELFF. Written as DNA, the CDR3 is TGTGCCATCAGTGAGACTAGCGGGAGTTTGGACACCGGGGAGCTGTTTTTT.

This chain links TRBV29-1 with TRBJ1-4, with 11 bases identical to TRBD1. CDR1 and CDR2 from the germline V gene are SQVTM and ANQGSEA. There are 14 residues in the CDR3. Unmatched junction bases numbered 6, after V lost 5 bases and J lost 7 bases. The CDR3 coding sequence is TGCAGCGTTATTCCGGACAGGGGGCTTGAAAAACTGTTTTTT. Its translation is CSVIPDRGLEKLFF.

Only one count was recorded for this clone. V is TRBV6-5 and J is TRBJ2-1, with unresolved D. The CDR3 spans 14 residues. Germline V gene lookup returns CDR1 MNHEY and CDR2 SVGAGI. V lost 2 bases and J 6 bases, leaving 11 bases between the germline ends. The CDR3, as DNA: TGTGCCAGCAGTTACGGGCGCCCGACCAATGAGCAGTTCTTC. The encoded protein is CASSYGRPTNEQFF.

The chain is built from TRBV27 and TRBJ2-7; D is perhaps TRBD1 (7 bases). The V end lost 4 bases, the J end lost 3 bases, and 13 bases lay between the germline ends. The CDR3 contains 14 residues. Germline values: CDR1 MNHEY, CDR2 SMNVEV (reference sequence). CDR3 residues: CASSYGQEGYEQYF. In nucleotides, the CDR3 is TGTGCCAGCAGTTACGGACAGGAGGGCTACGAGCAGTACTTC.

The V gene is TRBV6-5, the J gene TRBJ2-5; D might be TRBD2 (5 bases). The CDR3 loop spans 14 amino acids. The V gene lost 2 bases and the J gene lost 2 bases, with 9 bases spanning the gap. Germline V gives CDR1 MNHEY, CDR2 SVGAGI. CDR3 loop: CASSYIGVQETQYF. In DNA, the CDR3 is TGTGCCAGCAGTTACATCGGGGTACAAGAGACCCAGTACTTC.

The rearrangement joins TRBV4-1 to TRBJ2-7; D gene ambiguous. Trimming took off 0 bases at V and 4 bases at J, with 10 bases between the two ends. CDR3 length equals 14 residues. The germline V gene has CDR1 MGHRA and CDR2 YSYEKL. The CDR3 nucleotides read TGCGCCAGCAGCCAAGATTGGGCTCTATACGAGCAGTACTTC. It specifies CASSQDWALYEQYF.

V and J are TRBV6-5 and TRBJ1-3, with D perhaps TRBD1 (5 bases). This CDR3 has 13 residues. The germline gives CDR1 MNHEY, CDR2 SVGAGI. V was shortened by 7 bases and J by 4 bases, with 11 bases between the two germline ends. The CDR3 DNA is TGTGCCAGCACCTACTGGGGGGGAAACACCATATATTTT. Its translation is CASTYWGGNTIYF.

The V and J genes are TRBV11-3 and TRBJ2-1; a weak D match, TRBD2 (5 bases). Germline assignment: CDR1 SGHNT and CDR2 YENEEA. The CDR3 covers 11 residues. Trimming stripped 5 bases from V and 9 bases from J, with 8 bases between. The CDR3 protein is CASSKEGEQFF. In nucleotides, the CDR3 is TGTGCCAGCAGCAAAGAGGGTGAGCAGTTCTTC.

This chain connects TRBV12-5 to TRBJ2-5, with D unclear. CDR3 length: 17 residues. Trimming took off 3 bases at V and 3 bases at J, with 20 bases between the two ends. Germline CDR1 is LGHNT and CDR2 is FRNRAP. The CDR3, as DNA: TGTGCTAGTGGTTTCACCCTCGCAGGCCTAGGCGAAGAGACCCAGTACTTC. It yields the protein CASGFTLAGLGEETQYF.

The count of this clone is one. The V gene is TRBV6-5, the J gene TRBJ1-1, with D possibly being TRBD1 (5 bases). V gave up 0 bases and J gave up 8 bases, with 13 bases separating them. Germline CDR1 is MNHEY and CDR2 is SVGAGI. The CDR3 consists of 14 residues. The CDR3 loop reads CASSYSEVGVEAFF. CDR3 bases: TGTGCCAGCAGTTACTCGGAGGTGGGGGTAGAAGCTTTCTTT.

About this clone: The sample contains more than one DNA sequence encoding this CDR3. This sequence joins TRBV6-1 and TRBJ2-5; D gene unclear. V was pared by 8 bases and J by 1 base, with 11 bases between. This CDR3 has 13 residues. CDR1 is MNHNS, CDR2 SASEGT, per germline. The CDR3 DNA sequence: TGTGCCAGCCGTCCAGGCCTCCAAGAGACCCAGTACTTC. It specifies CASRPGLQETQYF.

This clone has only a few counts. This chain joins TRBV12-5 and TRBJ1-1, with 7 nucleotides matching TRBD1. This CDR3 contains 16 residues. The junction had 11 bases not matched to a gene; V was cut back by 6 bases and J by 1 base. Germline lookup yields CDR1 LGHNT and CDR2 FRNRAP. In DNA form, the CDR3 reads TGTGCTAGTGGATTAACAGGGGAGGGAGAGAACACTGAAGCTTTCTTT. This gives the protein CASGLTGEGENTEAFF.

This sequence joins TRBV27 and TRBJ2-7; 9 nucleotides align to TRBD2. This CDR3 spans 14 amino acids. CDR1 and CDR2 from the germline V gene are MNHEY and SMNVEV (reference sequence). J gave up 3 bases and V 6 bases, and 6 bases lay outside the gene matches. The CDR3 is CASSLAGTLYEQYF. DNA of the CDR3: TGTGCCAGCAGCCTAGCGGGGACACTCTACGAGCAGTACTTC.

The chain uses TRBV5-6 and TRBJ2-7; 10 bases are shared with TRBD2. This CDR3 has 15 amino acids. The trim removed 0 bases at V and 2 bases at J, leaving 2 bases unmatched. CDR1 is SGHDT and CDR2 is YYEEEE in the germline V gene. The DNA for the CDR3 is TGTGCCAGCAGCTTGGGGACTAGCGGAACCTACGAGCAGTACTTC. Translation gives CASSLGTSGTYEQYF.

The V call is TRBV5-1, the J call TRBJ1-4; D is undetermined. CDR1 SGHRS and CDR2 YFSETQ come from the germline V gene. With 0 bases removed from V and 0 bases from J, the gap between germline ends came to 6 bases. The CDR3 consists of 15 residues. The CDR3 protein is CASSLGQATNEKLFF. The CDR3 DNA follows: TGCGCCAGCAGCTTGGGCCAGGCAACTAATGAAAAACTGTTTTTT.

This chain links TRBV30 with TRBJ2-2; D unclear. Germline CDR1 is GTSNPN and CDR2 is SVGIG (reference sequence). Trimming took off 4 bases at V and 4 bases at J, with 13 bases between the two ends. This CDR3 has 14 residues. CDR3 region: CAWNAGLLTGELFF. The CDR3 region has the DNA TGTGCCTGGAACGCCGGCCTCCTCACCGGGGAGCTGTTTTTT.

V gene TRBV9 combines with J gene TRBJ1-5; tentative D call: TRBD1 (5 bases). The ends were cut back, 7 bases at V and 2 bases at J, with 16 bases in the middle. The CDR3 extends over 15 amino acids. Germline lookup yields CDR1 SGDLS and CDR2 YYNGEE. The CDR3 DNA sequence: TGTGCCAGCGTCCCCGCGAGGGGCGGCAATCAGCCCCAGCATTTT. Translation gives CASVPARGGNQPQHF.